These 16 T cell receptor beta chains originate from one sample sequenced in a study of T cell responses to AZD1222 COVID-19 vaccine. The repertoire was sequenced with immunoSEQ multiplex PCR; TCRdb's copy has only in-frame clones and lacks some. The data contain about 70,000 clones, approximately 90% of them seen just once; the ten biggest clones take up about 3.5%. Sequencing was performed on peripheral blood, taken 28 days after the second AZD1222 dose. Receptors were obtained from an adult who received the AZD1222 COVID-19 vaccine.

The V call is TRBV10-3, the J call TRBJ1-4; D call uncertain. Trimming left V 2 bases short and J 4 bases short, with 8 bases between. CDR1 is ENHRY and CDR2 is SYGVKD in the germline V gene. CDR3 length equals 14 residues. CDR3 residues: CAISEHGHNEKLFF. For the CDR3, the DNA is TGTGCCATCAGTGAGCACGGCCATAATGAAAAACTGTTTTTT.

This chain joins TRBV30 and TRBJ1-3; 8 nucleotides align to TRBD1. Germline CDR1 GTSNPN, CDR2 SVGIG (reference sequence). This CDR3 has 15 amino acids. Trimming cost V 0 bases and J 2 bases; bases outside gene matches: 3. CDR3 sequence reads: CAWSVPTGAGNTIYF. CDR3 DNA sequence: TGTGCCTGGAGTGTTCCGACAGGGGCTGGAAACACCATATATTTT.

DNA for the CDR3: TGTGCCAGCAGTTCTGGGGGTTCACCCCTCCACTTT. It encodes CASSSGGSPLHF. This chain joins TRBV12-3 or TRBV12-4 and TRBJ1-6; D perhaps matches TRBD1 (5 bases). This CDR3 has 12 residues. Deletions cut 4 bases from V and 9 bases from J, with 7 bases between.

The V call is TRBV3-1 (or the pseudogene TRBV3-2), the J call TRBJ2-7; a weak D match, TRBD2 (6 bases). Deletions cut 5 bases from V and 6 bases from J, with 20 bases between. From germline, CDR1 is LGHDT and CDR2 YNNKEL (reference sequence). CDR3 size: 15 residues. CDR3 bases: TGTGCCAGCAGCAGCGGAGGGACGGGTCGTAGCGAGCAGTACTTC. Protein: CASSSGGTGRSEQYF.

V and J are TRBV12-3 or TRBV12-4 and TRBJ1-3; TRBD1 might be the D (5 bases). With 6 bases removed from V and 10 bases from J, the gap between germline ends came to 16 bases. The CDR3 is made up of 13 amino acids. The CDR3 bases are TGTGCCAGCAGGTCCGGGTTGCGGGGGACCATATATTTT. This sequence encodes CASRSGLRGTIYF.

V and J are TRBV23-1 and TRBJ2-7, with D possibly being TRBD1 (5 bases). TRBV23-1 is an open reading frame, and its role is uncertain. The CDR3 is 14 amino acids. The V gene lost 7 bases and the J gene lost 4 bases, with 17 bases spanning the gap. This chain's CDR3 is CASTLATGEYEQYF. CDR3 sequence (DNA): TGCGCCAGCACTTTAGCAACAGGTGAATACGAGCAGTACTTC.

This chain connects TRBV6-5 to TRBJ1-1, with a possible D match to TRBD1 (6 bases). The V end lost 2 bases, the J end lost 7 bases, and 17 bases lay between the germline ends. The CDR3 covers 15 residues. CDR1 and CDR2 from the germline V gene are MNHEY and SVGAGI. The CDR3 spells CASSYPGQSGLEAFF. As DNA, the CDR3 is TGTGCCAGCAGTTACCCAGGACAGAGCGGCCTTGAAGCTTTCTTT.

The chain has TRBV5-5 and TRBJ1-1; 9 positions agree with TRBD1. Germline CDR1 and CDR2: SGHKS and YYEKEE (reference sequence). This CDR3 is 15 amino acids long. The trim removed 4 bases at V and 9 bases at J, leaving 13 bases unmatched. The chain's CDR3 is CASSLPGQGPPKAFF. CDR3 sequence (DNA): TGTGCCAGCAGCCTCCCCGGACAGGGGCCACCCAAAGCTTTCTTT. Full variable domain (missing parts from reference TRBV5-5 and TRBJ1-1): DAGVTQSPTHLIKTRGQQVTLRCSPISGHKSVSWYQQVLGQGPQFIFQYYEKEERGRGNFPDRFSARQFPNYSSELNVNALLLGDSALYLCASSLPGQGPPKAFFGQGTRLTVV.

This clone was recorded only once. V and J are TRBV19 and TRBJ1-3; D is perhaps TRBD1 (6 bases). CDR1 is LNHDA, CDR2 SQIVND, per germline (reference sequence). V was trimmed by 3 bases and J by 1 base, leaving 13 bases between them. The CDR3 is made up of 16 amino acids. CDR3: CASSIWGQGSGNTIYF. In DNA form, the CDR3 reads TGTGCCAGTAGTATCTGGGGGCAGGGTTCTGGAAACACCATATATTTT. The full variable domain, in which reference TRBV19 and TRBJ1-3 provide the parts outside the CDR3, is DGGITQSPKYLFRKEGQNVTLSCEQNLNHDAMYWYRQDPGQGLRLIYYSQIVNDFQKGDIAEGYSVSREKKESFPLTVTSAQKNPTAFYLCASSIWGQGSGNTIYFGEGSWLTVV.

The CDR3 nucleotides read TGTGCCAGCACCGGACGGAACACTGAAGCTTTCTTT. It yields the protein CASTGRNTEAFF. This chain links TRBV6-5 with TRBJ1-1, with unresolved D. This CDR3 region has 12 residues. Germline-derived CDR1 and CDR2 are MNHEY and SVGAGI. V gave up 7 bases and J gave up 1 base, with 7 bases separating them.

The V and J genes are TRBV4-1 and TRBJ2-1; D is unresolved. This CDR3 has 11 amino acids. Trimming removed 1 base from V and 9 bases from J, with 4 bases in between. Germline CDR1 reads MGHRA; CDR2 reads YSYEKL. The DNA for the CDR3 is TGCGCCAGCAGCCAAGCTGGTGAGCAGTTCTTC. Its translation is CASSQAGEQFF.

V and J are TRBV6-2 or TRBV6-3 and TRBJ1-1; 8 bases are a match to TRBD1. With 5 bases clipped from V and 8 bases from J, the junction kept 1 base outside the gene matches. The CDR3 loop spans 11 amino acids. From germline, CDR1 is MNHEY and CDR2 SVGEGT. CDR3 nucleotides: TGTGCCAGCAGTGGGGACAGGGAAGCTTTCTTT. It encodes CASSGDREAFF.

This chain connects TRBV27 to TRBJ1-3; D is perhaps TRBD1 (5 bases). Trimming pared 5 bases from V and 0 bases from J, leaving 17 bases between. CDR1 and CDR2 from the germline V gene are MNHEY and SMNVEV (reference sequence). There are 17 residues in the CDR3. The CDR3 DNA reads TGTGCCAGCAGTGCCTTTCCTCAGGGCTCCTCTGGAAACACCATATATTTT. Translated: CASSAFPQGSSGNTIYF.

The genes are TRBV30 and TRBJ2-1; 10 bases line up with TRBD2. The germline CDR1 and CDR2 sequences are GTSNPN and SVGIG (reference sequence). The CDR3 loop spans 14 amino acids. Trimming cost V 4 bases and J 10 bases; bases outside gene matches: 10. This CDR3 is CAWIPLAGEGEQFF. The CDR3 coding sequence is TGTGCCTGGATCCCTCTAGCGGGGGAGGGCGAGCAGTTCTTC.

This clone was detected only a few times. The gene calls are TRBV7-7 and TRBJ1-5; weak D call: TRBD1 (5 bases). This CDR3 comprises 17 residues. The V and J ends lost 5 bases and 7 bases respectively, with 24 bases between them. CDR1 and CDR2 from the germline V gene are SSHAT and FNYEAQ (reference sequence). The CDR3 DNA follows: TGTGCCAGCAGCGCTTGTGGAGGGGAAGCCTTACCGCAGCCCCAGCATTTT. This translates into CASSACGGEALPQPQHF. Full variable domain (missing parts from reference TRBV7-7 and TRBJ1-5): GAGVSQSPRYKVTKRGQDVTLRCDPISSHATLYWYQQALGQGPEFLTYFNYEAQPDKSGLPSDRFSAERPEGSISTLTIQRTEQRDSAMYRCASSACGGEALPQPQHFGDGTRLSIL.

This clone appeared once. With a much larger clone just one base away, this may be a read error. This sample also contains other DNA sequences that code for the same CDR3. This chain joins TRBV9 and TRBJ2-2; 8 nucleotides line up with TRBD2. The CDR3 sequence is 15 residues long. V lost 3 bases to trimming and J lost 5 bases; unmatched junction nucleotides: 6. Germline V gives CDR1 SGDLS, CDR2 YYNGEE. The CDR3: CASSGREGNTGELFF. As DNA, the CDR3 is TGTGCCAGCAGCGGACGGGAGGGGAATACCGGGGAGCTGTTTTTT.